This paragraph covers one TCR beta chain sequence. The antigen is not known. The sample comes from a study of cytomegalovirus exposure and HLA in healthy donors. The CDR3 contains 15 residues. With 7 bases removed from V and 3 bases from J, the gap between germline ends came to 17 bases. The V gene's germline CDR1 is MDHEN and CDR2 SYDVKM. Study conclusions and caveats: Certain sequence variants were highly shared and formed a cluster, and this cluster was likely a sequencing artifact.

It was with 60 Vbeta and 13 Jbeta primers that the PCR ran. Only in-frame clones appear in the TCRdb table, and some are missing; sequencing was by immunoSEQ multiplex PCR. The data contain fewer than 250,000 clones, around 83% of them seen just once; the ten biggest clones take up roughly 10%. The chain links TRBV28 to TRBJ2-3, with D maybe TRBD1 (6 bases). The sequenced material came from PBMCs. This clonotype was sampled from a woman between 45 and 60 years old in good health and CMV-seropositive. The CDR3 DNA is TGTGCCAGCATAGCCGGGACAATAATTACAGATACGCAGTATTTT. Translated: CASIAGTIITDTQYF.